This T cell receptor beta chain originates from a study of CD8+CD57+ T cells in acquired aplastic anemia. This clonotype was seen repeatedly, ten times or more. The germline V gene has CDR1 SGHRS and CDR2 YFSETQ. V was cut by 0 bases and J by 8 bases, with 16 bases left in between. This CDR3 spans 15 amino acids. CD8+CD57+ cell expansion, shown by flow cytometry, had occurred in the patients selected for sequencing. The template used for profiling TCR beta VDJ and CDR3 was genomic DNA. TCRdb itself ran the reads through MiXCR, one entry per CDR3 protein. The sample consists of under 350,000 distinct CDR3 sequences, 56% of them appearing once.

The chain carries TRBV5-1 and TRBJ2-3; TRBD1 might be the D (5 bases). The receptor comes from a human donor with aplastic anemia. Sequencing input: sorted CD4+, CD8+, or CD8+CD57+ T cells (not recorded which) from PBMCs. The DNA of the CDR3 is TGCGCCAGCAGCTTGGAGATCCTAGGCCAGGGTACGCAGTATTTT. It specifies CASSLEILGQGTQYF.